The 32 T cell receptor beta chains given below trace back to one sample, sequenced in a study of blood T cell repertoires in COVID-19. This table comes from immunoSEQ multiplex PCR, and its TCRdb copy is limited to in-frame clones, with some not included. The table shows approximately 30,000 clones, with about 78% occurring only once. The sample taken for sequencing was peripheral blood. All receptors come from a woman between 55 and 75 years old with acute or convalescent COVID-19.

The chain links TRBV5-1 to TRBJ2-7; D perhaps matches TRBD1 (5 bases). The V end lost 4 bases, the J end lost 4 bases, and 12 bases lay between the germline ends. Germline V lookup: CDR1 SGHRS, CDR2 YFSETQ. This CDR3 comprises 13 residues. The chain's CDR3 is CASSPDNTYEQYF. The DNA of the CDR3 is TGCGCCAGCAGCCCGGACAACACATACGAGCAGTACTTC.

J is TRBJ1-1 and V is TRBV18; 7 bases fit TRBD1. This CDR3 region has 16 residues. Germline V lookup: CDR1 KGHSH, CDR2 LQKENI. The V and J ends lost 1 base and 2 bases, in that order; junction bases with no gene match: 7. The CDR3 spells CASSPQSQGFNTEAFF. The CDR3 bases are TGTGCCAGCTCACCACAATCACAGGGGTTCAACACTGAAGCTTTCTTT.

The gene calls are TRBV18 and TRBJ1-2; D uncertain. This CDR3 contains 12 residues. The germline CDR1 and CDR2 sequences are KGHSH and LQKENI. The ends were cut back, 5 bases at V and 5 bases at J, with 9 bases in the middle. The CDR3 region has the DNA TGTGCCAGCTCAGAAACGGGGTATGGCTACACCTTC. Translated, it gives CASSETGYGYTF.

The chain combines TRBV27 with TRBJ2-5; D is perhaps TRBD2 (6 bases). The ends were cut back, 4 bases at V and 7 bases at J, with 7 bases in the middle. Germline CDR1 MNHEY, CDR2 SMNVEV (reference sequence). This CDR3 region has 11 residues. CDR3 bases: TGTGCCAGCAGTTCGGAGGGGACCCAGTACTTC. It encodes CASSSEGTQYF.

The V gene is TRBV6-5, the J gene TRBJ1-1, with 8 positions matching TRBD1. CDR1 is MNHEY, CDR2 SVGAGI, per germline. Losses at the gene ends were 5 bases for V and 6 bases for J; bases not matched to a gene: 8. There are 14 residues in the CDR3. The CDR3 DNA reads TGTGCCAGCAGTCTAGGGACAGGCGCCCCTGAAGCTTTCTTT. Amino acid sequence: CASSLGTGAPEAFF.

V is TRBV29-1 and J is TRBJ1-4, with a tentative D call TRBD1 (5 bases). The length of the CDR3 is 14 residues. V lost 0 bases, J lost 7 bases, and 12 bases lay in between. Germline V gene data show CDR1 as SQVTM and CDR2 as ANQGSEA. The CDR3 here is CSVEDPGGSEKLFF. The CDR3 DNA sequence: TGCAGCGTTGAAGACCCGGGGGGTAGTGAAAAACTGTTTTTT. Variable domain in full (rest from reference TRBV29-1 and TRBJ1-4): SAVISQKPSRDICQRGTSLTIQCQVDSQVTMMFWYRQQPGQSLTLIATANQGSEATYESGFVIDKFPISRPNLTFSTLTVSNMSPEDSSIYLCSVEDPGGSEKLFFGSGTQLSVL.

This clone showed up just once. The rearrangement uses TRBV10-1 and TRBJ2-3; a possible D gene is TRBD2 (5 bases). Germline assignment: CDR1 WNHNN and CDR2 SYGVQD (reference sequence). V was pared by 10 bases and J by 6 bases, with 23 bases between. The CDR3 sequence is 15 residues long. CDR3 DNA: TGCGCCACCTCACCTCCGGGGAATGATAGGGATACGCAGTATTTT. Its translation: CATSPPGNDRDTQYF.

The chain employs TRBV12-3 or TRBV12-4 and TRBJ1-3; D possibly corresponds to TRBD1 (5 bases). V gave up 4 bases and J gave up 8 bases, with 12 bases separating them. The CDR3 has 13 amino acids. The CDR3 DNA is TGTGCCAGCAGTTCCACGACAGAGTACACCATATATTTT. This gives the protein CASSSTTEYTIYF.

V gene TRBV7-9 combines with J gene TRBJ1-1; perhaps TRBD1 as D (5 bases). CDR1 is SEHNR and CDR2 is FQNEAQ in the germline V gene (reference sequence). The CDR3 contains 13 residues. Trimming removed 3 bases from V and 3 bases from J, with 8 bases in between. CDR3 sequence (DNA): TGTGCCAGCAGCTTTGGGGCGGACACTGAAGCTTTCTTT. As protein: CASSFGADTEAFF.

The CDR3 loop reads CASSLGTGGSEQYF. CDR3 in DNA: TGTGCCAGCAGCTTAGGGACAGGGGGTTCCGAGCAGTACTTC. This chain connects TRBV5-4 to TRBJ2-7, with 11 bases aligning to TRBD1. The CDR3 loop spans 14 amino acids. The V segment lost 2 bases and the J segment 6 bases; nucleotides outside the gene matches: 4. The germline V gene encodes CDR1 SGHNT and CDR2 YYREEE (reference sequence).

The chain employs TRBV7-9 and TRBJ1-2; no clear D gene. The ends were cut back, 3 bases at V and 7 bases at J, with 18 bases in the middle. Germline V lookup: CDR1 SEHNR, CDR2 FQNEAQ (reference sequence). The CDR3 is 15 amino acids. Written as DNA, the CDR3 is TGTGCCAGCAGCTTGATGTCCGGGGTTGAGGGTGGCTACACCTTC. Protein sequence: CASSLMSGVEGGYTF.

V gene TRBV5-8 combines with J gene TRBJ1-5; possible D gene TRBD1, 6 bases. Trimming took 3 bases from V and 9 from J, leaving 10 bases between them. The CDR3 covers 12 residues. The germline gives CDR1 SGHTS, CDR2 YDEGEE. The CDR3 loop reads CASSWLGGPQHF. DNA for the CDR3: TGTGCCAGCAGCTGGTTAGGGGGGCCCCAGCATTTT. Filled out from reference TRBV5-8 and TRBJ1-5, the complete variable domain reads EAGVTQSPTHLIKTRGQQATLRCSPISGHTSVYWYQQALGLGLQFLLWYDEGEERNRGNFPPRFSGRQFPNYSSELNVNALELEDSALYLCASSWLGGPQHFGDGTRLSIL.

V and J are TRBV27 and TRBJ1-5; TRBD1 agrees at 7 bases. This CDR3 region has 15 residues. Trimming removed 0 bases from V and 4 bases from J; junction bases left unmatched: 3. Germline assignment: CDR1 MNHEY and CDR2 SMNVEV (reference sequence). CDR3 sequence reads: CASSLSPRGNQPQHF. The CDR3, as DNA: TGTGCCAGCAGTTTATCGCCCAGGGGGAATCAGCCCCAGCATTTT.

This clone was observed once. The sample contains more than one DNA sequence encoding this CDR3. The chain joins TRBV5-1 to TRBJ1-4; D ambiguous. From germline, CDR1 is SGHRS and CDR2 YFSETQ. The CDR3 is made up of 14 amino acids. Trimming took 0 bases from V and 4 from J, leaving 7 bases between them. The CDR3 loop is CASSLAGFNEKLFF. As DNA, the CDR3 is TGCGCCAGCAGCTTGGCGGGGTTTAATGAAAAACTGTTTTTT.

In this sample, this clone turned up once. This chain uses TRBV11-1 with TRBJ2-5; 9 bases map to TRBD2. CDR1 and CDR2 from the germline V gene are SGHAT and FQDESV (reference sequence). Unmatched junction bases numbered 5, after V lost 5 bases and J lost 1 base. The CDR3 is 15 amino acids. The CDR3 here is CASSPRGGSQETQYF. The CDR3 DNA sequence: TGTGCCAGCAGCCCGCGGGGGGGCAGCCAAGAGACCCAGTACTTC.

The gene calls are TRBV21-1 and TRBJ2-3; the table's D gene call, TRBD2, was not cross checked with the DNA. TRBV21-1 represents a pseudogene. The CDR3 is made up of 16 amino acids. The CDR3 bases are TGTGCCAGCGCCAAGGGAGAGCGGGGGTACACAGATACGCAGTATTTT. It translates to CASAKGERGYTDTQYF.

In this sample, this clone turned up once. The J gene is TRBJ2-7, the V gene TRBV5-4, with D tentatively TRBD1 (6 bases). Germline CDR1 is SGHNT and CDR2 is YYREEE (reference sequence). The CDR3 loop spans 14 amino acids. V was shortened by 1 base and J by 4 bases, with 12 bases between the two germline ends. CDR3 residues: CASSLTGNEYEQYF. As DNA, the CDR3 is TGTGCCAGCAGCTTGACAGGGAATGAATACGAGCAGTACTTC.

By share, this clone ranks as medium-sized. This sequence joins TRBV15 and TRBJ1-5; D is perhaps TRBD1 (6 bases). V lost 9 bases, J lost 2 bases, and 17 bases lay in between. From germline, CDR1 is LNHNV and CDR2 YYDKDF (reference sequence). The CDR3 covers 15 residues. CDR3 bases: TGTGCCACAGCCCTTACAGGGACCGGCAATCAGCCCCAGCATTTT. It codes for CATALTGTGNQPQHF.

The chain links TRBV13 to TRBJ2-7; weak D call: TRBD1 (6 bases). The CDR3 covers 14 residues. Germline-derived CDR1 and CDR2 are PRHDT and FYEKMQ (reference sequence). Trimming cost V 5 bases and J 2 bases, with 13 bases left between them. CDR3 nucleotides: TGTGCCAGCAGCCCTCGGACAGAAACCTACGAGCAGTACTTC. It specifies CASSPRTETYEQYF. Drawing the rest from reference TRBV13 and TRBJ2-7, the complete variable domain is AAGVIQSPRHLIKEKRETATLKCYPIPRHDTVYWYQQGPGQDPQFLISFYEKMQSDKGSIPDRFSAQQFSDYHSELNMSSLELGDSALYFCASSPRTETYEQYFGPGTRLTVT.

The V gene is TRBV5-5, the J gene TRBJ2-7, with D possibly being TRBD1 (6 bases). The germline V and J ends were trimmed by 4 bases and 2 bases, with 16 bases remaining between them. The CDR3 runs to 15 residues. CDR1 and CDR2 (germline): SGHKS, YYEKEE (reference sequence). In DNA form, the CDR3 reads TGTGCCAGCAGCCAACAGGGAATTAGCGCCTACGAGCAGTACTTC. Protein product: CASSQQGISAYEQYF. Full variable domain (remainder filled in from reference TRBV5-5 and TRBJ2-7): DAGVTQSPTHLIKTRGQQVTLRCSPISGHKSVSWYQQVLGQGPQFIFQYYEKEERGRGNFPDRFSARQFPNYSSELNVNALLLGDSALYLCASSQQGISAYEQYFGPGTRLTVT.

J is TRBJ1-6 and V is TRBV5-4; D is ambiguous. CDR1 and CDR2 (germline): SGHNT, YYREEE (reference sequence). With 0 bases removed from V and 0 bases from J, the gap between germline ends came to 4 bases. The CDR3 covers 15 residues. CDR3 residues: CASSLGSSYNSPLHF. The CDR3 DNA sequence: TGTGCCAGCAGCTTGGGGAGCTCCTATAATTCACCCCTCCACTTT.

The J gene is TRBJ2-1, the V gene TRBV2; D unclear. This CDR3 region has 14 residues. The germline V and J ends were trimmed by 2 bases and 6 bases, with 11 bases remaining between them. Germline V gives CDR1 SNHLY, CDR2 FYNNEI. CDR3 sequence reads: CASSEWSRGNEQFF. CDR3 bases: TGTGCCAGCAGTGAATGGTCTAGAGGCAATGAGCAGTTCTTC.

The CDR3 DNA reads as TGTGCCAGCAGCCAAGACAGAGGGGGCACTGAAGCTTTCTTT. Translating gives CASSQDRGGTEAFF. The chain is built from TRBV3-1 (or the pseudogene TRBV3-2) and TRBJ1-1; D might be TRBD1 (6 bases). Germline V gives CDR1 LGHDT, CDR2 YNNKEL (reference sequence). The CDR3 spans 14 residues. The ends were cut back, 0 bases at V and 4 bases at J, with 9 bases in the middle.

The chain links TRBV2 to TRBJ2-2; tentative D call: TRBD1 (6 bases). Germline assignment: CDR1 SNHLY and CDR2 FYNNEI. The CDR3 spans 13 residues. V was shortened by 7 bases and J by 6 bases, with 12 bases between the two germline ends. CDR3 sequence reads: CASNPNRAGELFF. CDR3 coding DNA: TGTGCCAGCAACCCAAACAGGGCCGGGGAGCTGTTTTTT.

This chain joins TRBV29-1 and TRBJ2-7, with D possibly matching TRBD1 (7 bases). Per the germline V gene, CDR1 is SQVTM and CDR2 is ANQGSEA. This CDR3 contains 13 residues. V was clipped by 6 bases and J by 7 bases, with 19 bases between them. This CDR3 is CSVLTGNGGEQYF. CDR3 coding DNA: TGCAGCGTGCTGACAGGGAATGGAGGGGAGCAGTACTTC.

The chain has TRBV19 and TRBJ1-2, with 8 bases fitting TRBD1. Germline assignment: CDR1 LNHDA and CDR2 SQIVND (reference sequence). J gave up 2 bases and V 3 bases, and 8 bases lay outside the gene matches. The length of the CDR3 is 16 residues. CDR3: CASSIQDRAVNYGYTF. CDR3 DNA sequence: TGTGCCAGTAGTATCCAGGACAGGGCCGTCAACTATGGCTACACCTTC.

This chain connects TRBV5-1 to TRBJ1-6; D ambiguous. The CDR3 consists of 14 residues. CDR1 and CDR2 from the germline V gene are SGHRS and YFSETQ. The germline V and J ends were trimmed by 4 bases and 9 bases, with 14 bases remaining between them. In DNA, the CDR3 is TGCGCCAGCAGCAACGGACTGGACCGTTCACCCCTCCACTTT. This codes for CASSNGLDRSPLHF.

This chain uses TRBV9 with TRBJ1-6; possible D gene TRBD1, 5 bases. CDR1 SGDLS and CDR2 YYNGEE come from the germline V gene. V lost 0 bases and J lost 10, with 20 bases in between. This CDR3 has 17 residues. DNA for the CDR3: TGTGCCAGCAGCGTAGGTAGGGGCTGGAAAGGTGGATCACCCCTCCACTTT. Its translation is CASSVGRGWKGGSPLHF. Complete variable domain (other parts from reference TRBV9 and TRBJ1-6): DSGVTQTPKHLITATGQRVTLRCSPRSGDLSVYWYQQSLDQGLQFLIQYYNGEERAKGNILERFSAQQFPDLHSELNLSSLELGDSALYFCASSVGRGWKGGSPLHFGNGTRLTVT.

The chain is built from TRBV2 and TRBJ2-7; maybe TRBD1 (6 bases). In germline, CDR1 is SNHLY, CDR2 FYNNEI. Trimming took off 10 bases at V and 3 bases at J, with 22 bases between the two ends. The CDR3 is 15 residues long. The CDR3 nucleotides read TGTGCCACCAAAGAGGGTTGGGGGCGCCTCTACGAGCAGTACTTC. Encoded protein: CATKEGWGRLYEQYF.

J is TRBJ2-1 and V is TRBV3-1 (or the pseudogene TRBV3-2); D not resolved. Per germline, CDR1 LGHDT and CDR2 YNNKEL (reference sequence). Deletions cut 4 bases from V and 0 bases from J, with 16 bases between. The CDR3 length is 17 residues. The CDR3: CASSPPGALSSYNEQFF. The DNA of the CDR3 is TGTGCCAGCAGCCCTCCTGGAGCTTTAAGCTCCTACAATGAGCAGTTCTTC.

This chain uses TRBV6-5 with TRBJ2-4, with D possibly being TRBD1 (5 bases). Germline V CDR1 and CDR2: MNHEY, SVGAGI. Trimming stripped 7 bases from V and 1 base from J, with 5 bases between. The CDR3 has 12 residues. The CDR3 region is CASKGAKNIQYF. The CDR3 DNA reads as TGTGCCAGCAAGGGGGCCAAAAACATTCAGTACTTC.

This chain connects TRBV11-2 to TRBJ1-1; a possible D gene is TRBD1 (5 bases). Germline loops: CDR1 SGHAT, CDR2 FQNNGV. This CDR3 has 12 amino acids. V lost 5 bases, J lost 8 bases, and 12 bases lay in between. The CDR3 region is CASSLGTLEAFF. CDR3 nucleotides: TGTGCCAGCAGCCTCGGGACTCTGGAAGCTTTCTTT.